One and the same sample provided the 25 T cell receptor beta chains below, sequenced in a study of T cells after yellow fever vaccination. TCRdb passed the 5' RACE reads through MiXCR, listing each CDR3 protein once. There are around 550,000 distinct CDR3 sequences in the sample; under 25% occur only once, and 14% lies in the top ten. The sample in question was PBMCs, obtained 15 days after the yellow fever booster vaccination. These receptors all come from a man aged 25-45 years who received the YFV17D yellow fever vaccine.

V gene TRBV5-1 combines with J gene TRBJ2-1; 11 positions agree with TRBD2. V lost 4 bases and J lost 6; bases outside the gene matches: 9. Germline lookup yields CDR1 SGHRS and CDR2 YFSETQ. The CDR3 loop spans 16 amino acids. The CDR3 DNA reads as TGCGCCAGCAGCCCCCGGCTACTAGCGGGAGCCAATGAGCAGTTCTTC. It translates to CASSPRLLAGANEQFF.

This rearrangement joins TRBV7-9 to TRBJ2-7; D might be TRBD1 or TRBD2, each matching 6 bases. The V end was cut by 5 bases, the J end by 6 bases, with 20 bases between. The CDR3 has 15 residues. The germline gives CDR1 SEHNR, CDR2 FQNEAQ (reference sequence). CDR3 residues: CASSHQLVKGGEQYF. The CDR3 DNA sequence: TGTGCCAGCAGCCACCAACTAGTCAAGGGGGGCGAGCAGTACTTC.

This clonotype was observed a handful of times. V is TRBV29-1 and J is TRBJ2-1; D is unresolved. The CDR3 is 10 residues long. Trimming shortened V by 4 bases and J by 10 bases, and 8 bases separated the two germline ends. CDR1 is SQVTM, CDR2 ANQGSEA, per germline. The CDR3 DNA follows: TGCAGCGTTGGTTTGGGGGAGCAGTTCTTC. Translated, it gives CSVGLGEQFF.

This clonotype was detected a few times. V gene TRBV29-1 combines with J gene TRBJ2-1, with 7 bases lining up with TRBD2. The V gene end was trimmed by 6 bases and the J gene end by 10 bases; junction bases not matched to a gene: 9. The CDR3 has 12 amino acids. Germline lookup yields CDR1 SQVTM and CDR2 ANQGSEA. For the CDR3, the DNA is TGCAGCGTCGGACTAGACCTCAGGGAGCAGTTCTTC. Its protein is CSVGLDLREQFF.

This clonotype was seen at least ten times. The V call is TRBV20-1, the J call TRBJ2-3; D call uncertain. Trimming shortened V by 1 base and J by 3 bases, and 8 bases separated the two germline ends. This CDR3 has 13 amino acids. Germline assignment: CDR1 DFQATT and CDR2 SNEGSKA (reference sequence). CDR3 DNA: TGCAGTGCTAGAGCGTCGACGACAGATACGCAGTATTTT. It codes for CSARASTTDTQYF.

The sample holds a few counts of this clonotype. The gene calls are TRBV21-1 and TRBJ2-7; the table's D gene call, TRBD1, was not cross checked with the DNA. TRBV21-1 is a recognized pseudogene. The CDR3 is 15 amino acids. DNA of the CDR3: TGTGCCAGCAGCAAAAGCCGGGACAGATCCTACGAGCAGTACTTC. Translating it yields CASSKSRDRSYEQYF.

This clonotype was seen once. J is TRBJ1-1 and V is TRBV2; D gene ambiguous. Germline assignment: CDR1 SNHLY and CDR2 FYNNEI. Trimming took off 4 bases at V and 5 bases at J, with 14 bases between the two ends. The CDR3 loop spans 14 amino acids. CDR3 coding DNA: TGTGCCAGCAGTGTGCGCCGTACAAGGACTGAAGCTTTCTTT. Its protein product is CASSVRRTRTEAFF.

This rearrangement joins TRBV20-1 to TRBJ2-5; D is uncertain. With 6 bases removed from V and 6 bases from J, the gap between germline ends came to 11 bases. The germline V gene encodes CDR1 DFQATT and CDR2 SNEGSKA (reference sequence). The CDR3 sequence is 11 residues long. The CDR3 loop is CSAPRPQTQYF. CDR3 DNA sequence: TGCAGTGCCCCCCGGCCCCAGACCCAGTACTTC.

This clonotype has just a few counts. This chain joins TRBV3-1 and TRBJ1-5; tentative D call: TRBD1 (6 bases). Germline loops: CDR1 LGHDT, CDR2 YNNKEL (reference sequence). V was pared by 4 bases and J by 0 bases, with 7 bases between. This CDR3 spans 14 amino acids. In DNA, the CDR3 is TGTGCCAGCAGCCCAGGGGATAGCAATCAGCCCCAGCATTTT. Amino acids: CASSPGDSNQPQHF.

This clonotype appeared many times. The CDR3 loop reads CATGTGGEQYF. CDR3 nucleotide sequence: TGTGCCACAGGGACAGGGGGCGAGCAGTACTTC. J is TRBJ2-7 and V is TRBV10-3; 11 nucleotides agree with TRBD1. CDR3 length: 11 amino acids. The V gene end was trimmed by 10 bases and the J gene end by 6 bases; junction bases not matched to a gene: 2. Looked up from germline, CDR1 is ENHRY and CDR2 is SYGVKD.

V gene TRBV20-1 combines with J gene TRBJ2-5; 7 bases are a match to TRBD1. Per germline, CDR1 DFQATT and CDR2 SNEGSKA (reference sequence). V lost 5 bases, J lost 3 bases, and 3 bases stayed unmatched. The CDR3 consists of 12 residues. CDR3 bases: TGCAGTGCTTCCGACAGGGAAGAGACCCAGTACTTC. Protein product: CSASDREETQYF.

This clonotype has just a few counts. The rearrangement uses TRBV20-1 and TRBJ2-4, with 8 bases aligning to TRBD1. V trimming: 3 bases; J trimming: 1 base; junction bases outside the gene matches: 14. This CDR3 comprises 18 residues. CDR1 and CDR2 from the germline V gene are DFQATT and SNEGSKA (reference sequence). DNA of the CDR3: TGCAGTGCTAGTTTTTGGGACAGGAGACTAGGGGCCAAAAACATTCAGTACTTC. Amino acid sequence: CSASFWDRRLGAKNIQYF.

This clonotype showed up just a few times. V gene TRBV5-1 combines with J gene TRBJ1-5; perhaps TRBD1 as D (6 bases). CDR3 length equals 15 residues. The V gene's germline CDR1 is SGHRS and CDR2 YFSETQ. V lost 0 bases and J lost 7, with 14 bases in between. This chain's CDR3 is CASSLGPGGQQPQHF. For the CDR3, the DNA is TGCGCCAGCAGCTTGGGGCCGGGGGGGCAACAGCCCCAGCATTTT.

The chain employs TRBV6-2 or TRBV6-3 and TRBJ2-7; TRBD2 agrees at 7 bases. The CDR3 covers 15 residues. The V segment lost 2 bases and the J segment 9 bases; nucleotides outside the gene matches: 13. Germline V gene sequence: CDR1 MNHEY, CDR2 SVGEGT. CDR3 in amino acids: CASSYTTGRGLGQYF. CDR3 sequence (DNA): TGTGCCAGCAGTTACACGACTGGGAGGGGCCTCGGGCAGTACTTC.

The CDR3 reads CSARVSGTGGVTGELFF. The CDR3 DNA follows: TGCAGTGCTAGAGTCTCCGGGACAGGGGGCGTTACCGGGGAGCTGTTTTTT. The chain joins TRBV20-1 to TRBJ2-2; 12 nucleotides align to TRBD1. CDR1 and CDR2 (germline): DFQATT, SNEGSKA (reference sequence). With V trimmed by 1 base and J by 5 bases, 8 bases remained unmatched. This CDR3 contains 17 residues.

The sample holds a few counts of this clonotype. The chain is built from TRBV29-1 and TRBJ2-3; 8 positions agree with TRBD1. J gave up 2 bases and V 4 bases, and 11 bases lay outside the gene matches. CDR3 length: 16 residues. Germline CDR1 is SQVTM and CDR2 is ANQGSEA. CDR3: CSVVGGDRGPTDTQYF. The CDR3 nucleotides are TGCAGCGTTGTGGGTGGTGACAGGGGCCCCACAGATACGCAGTATTTT.

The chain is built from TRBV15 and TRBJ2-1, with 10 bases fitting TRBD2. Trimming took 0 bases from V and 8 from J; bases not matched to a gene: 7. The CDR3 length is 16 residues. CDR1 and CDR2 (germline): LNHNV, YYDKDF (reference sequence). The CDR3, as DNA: TGTGCCACCAGCAGAGATTCCCTAGCGGGAGAGGATGAGCAGTTCTTC. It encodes CATSRDSLAGEDEQFF.

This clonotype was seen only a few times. The CDR3 loop is CSARRDTTDTQYF. The CDR3 DNA reads as TGCAGCGCTCGACGGGACACCACAGATACGCAGTATTTT. This chain links TRBV29-1 with TRBJ2-3; D is possibly TRBD1 (6 bases). The CDR3 contains 13 residues. The V and J ends lost 7 bases and 2 bases respectively, with 13 bases between them. Germline V gene sequence: CDR1 SQVTM, CDR2 ANQGSEA.

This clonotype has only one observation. This CDR3 is CSARLGGGNEKLFF. The CDR3 DNA follows: TGCAGTGCTAGGCTGGGGGGTGGGAATGAAAAACTGTTTTTT. V usage is TRBV20-1 and J usage is TRBJ1-4, with a weak D call TRBD1 (5 bases). CDR3 size: 14 residues. V was trimmed by 3 bases and J by 5 bases, leaving 13 bases between them. In germline, CDR1 is DFQATT, CDR2 SNEGSKA (reference sequence).

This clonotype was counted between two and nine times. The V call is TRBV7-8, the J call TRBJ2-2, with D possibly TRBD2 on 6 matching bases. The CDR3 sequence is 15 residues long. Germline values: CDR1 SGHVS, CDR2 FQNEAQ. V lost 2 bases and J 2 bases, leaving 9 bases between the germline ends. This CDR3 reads CASSLSGENTGELFF. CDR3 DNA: TGTGCCAGCAGCTTATCGGGAGAAAACACCGGGGAGCTGTTTTTT.

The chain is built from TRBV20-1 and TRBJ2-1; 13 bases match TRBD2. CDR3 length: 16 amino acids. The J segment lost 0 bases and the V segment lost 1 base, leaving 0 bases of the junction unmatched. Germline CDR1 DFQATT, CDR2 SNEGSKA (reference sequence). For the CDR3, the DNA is TGCAGTGCTAGAGGGACTAGCGGGAGCTCCTACAATGAGCAGTTCTTC. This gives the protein CSARGTSGSSYNEQFF.

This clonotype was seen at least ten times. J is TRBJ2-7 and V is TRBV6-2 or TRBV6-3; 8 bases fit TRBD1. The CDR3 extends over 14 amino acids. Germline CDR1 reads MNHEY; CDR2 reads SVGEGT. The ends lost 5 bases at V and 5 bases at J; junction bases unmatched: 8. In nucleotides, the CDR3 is TGTGCCAGCAGTCTTACAGGGGGAGACAACGAGCAGTACTTC. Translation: CASSLTGGDNEQYF.

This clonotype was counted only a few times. CDR3 DNA sequence: TGTGCCAGCAGAACTATAAGTTTGGCCTACGAGCAGTACTTC. Protein sequence: CASRTISLAYEQYF. This rearrangement joins TRBV6-2 or TRBV6-3 to TRBJ2-7, with unresolved D. The germline V and J ends were trimmed by 6 bases and 2 bases, with 14 bases remaining between them. This CDR3 region has 14 residues. The V gene's germline CDR1 is MNHEY and CDR2 SVGEGT.

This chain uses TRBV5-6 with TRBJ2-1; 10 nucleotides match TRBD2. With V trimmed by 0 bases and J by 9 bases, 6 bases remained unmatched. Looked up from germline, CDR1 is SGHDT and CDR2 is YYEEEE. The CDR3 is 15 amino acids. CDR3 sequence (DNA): TGTGCCAGCAGCTTGGTCCTAGCGGGAGTTGCTGAGCAGTTCTTC. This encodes CASSLVLAGVAEQFF.

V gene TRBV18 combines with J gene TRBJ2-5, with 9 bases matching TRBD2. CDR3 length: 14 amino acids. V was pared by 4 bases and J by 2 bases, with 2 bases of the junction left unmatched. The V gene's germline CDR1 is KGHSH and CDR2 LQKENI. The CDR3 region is CASSRLAEQETQYF. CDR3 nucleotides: TGTGCCAGCTCACGACTAGCGGAACAAGAGACCCAGTACTTC.